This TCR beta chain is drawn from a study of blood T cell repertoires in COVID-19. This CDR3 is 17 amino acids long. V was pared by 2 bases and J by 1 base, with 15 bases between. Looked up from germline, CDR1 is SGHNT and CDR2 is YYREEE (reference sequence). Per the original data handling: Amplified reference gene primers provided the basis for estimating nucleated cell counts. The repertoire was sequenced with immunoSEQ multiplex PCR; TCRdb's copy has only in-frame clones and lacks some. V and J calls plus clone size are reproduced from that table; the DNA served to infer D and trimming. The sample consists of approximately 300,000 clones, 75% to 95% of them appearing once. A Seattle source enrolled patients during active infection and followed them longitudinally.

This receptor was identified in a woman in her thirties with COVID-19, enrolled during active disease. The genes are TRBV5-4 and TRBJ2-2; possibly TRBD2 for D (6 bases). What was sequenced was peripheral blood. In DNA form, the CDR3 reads TGTGCCAGCAGCTTTGATTACGGAGCGGGGAACACCGGGGAGCTGTTTTTT. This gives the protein CASSFDYGAGNTGELFF.